Listed here is a single T cell receptor beta chain. No antigen is known for it. The data were obtained in a study of cytomegalovirus exposure and HLA in healthy donors. The J segment lost 2 bases and the V segment lost 6 bases, leaving 7 bases of the junction unmatched. CDR3 length equals 14 residues. The V gene's germline CDR1 is SQVTM and CDR2 ANQGSEA. PCR involved 60 Vbeta and 13 Jbeta primers. Only in-frame clones appear in the TCRdb table, and some are missing; sequencing was by immunoSEQ multiplex PCR. The data hold 120,000 to 150,000 clones, with approximately 70% observed a single time. Notes on the study in general: An analysis that came later showed most CMV-associated TCR beta chains appearing HLA-restricted. Most TCRs appeared rarely, but some public TCRs recurred in many donors. Donors belonging to an Asian-associated ancestry cluster reportedly showed fewer N-insertions in productive TCRs than the roughly 700-donor mean, according to what a later analysis found.

This TCR was recovered from a woman in her twenties or thirties in good health and CMV-seronegative. The rearrangement links TRBV29-1 to TRBJ2-1, with 7 bases fitting TRBD2. Specimen: PBMCs. CDR3 sequence (DNA): TGCAGCGTAGCCGGCGGGGGAACCTACAATGAGCAGTTCTTC. It codes for CSVAGGGTYNEQFF.